A single sample is the source of the 13 T cell receptor beta chains below, sequenced in a study of T cells in Graves' hyperthyroidism and ophthalmopathy. Amplified TCR beta CDR3 regions derived from RNA transcripts. First-round RT-PCR of the TCR CDR3 relied on the HTBI primer set. One entry per CDR3 protein, called by TCRdb with MiXCR from the multiplex PCR reads. This table has 600,000 or so distinct CDR3 sequences, 12% to 15% appearing once. The source material was blood. Every receptor here comes from a woman aged 18-29 years with Graves' ophthalmopathy.

This clonotype was seen repeatedly, ten times or more. The chain couples TRBV30 to TRBJ1-1, with a tentative D call TRBD1 (6 bases). V was pared by 4 bases and J by 4 bases, with 19 bases between. Germline CDR1 and CDR2: GTSNPN and SVGIG (reference sequence). This CDR3 is built from 15 residues. The CDR3 reads CAWKRGRGASTEAFF. The CDR3 DNA follows: TGTGCCTGGAAGCGGGGGCGTGGGGCGAGCACTGAAGCTTTCTTT.

This clonotype was seen a handful of times. The chain recombines TRBV13 with TRBJ2-2, with D possibly matching TRBD2 (5 bases). CDR1 is PRHDT and CDR2 is FYEKMQ in the germline V gene (reference sequence). The CDR3 has 14 residues. V shed 3 bases and J shed 4 bases, with 9 bases lying between them. CDR3 DNA: TGTGCCAGCAGCTTGGGAGACCGCACCGGGGAGCTGTTTTTT. This gives the protein CASSLGDRTGELFF.

This clonotype was seen many times. V is TRBV4-1 and J is TRBJ1-2; 8 bases align to TRBD1. V was pared by 0 bases and J by 4 bases, with 4 bases of the junction left unmatched. Germline values: CDR1 MGHRA, CDR2 YSYEKL. This CDR3 spans 15 amino acids. The CDR3 DNA is TGCGCCAGCAGCCAAGAGGAGGACAGGGCCTATGGCTACACCTTC. Translation: CASSQEEDRAYGYTF.

The chain uses TRBV4-2 and TRBJ2-7, with D perhaps matching TRBD2 (5 bases). V gave up 0 bases and J gave up 9 bases, with 21 bases separating them. This CDR3 has 16 amino acids. Looked up from germline, CDR1 is LGHNA and CDR2 is YNFKEQ. CDR3 DNA: TGTGCCAGCAGCCAAGAAGAGAGTAGCGCTGTTCGTGGGCAGTACTTC. Translating it yields CASSQEESSAVRGQYF.

This clonotype was counted many times. The V call is TRBV6-2 or TRBV6-3, the J call TRBJ1-1; the D is unclear. The CDR3 contains 14 residues. CDR1 and CDR2 (germline): MNHEY, SVGEGT. The V gene lost 4 bases and the J gene lost 0 bases, with 9 bases spanning the gap. The CDR3 protein is CASSWAAMNTEAFF. CDR3 sequence (DNA): TGTGCCAGCAGTTGGGCGGCCATGAACACTGAAGCTTTCTTT.

Many counts were recorded for this clonotype. The chain carries TRBV24-1 and TRBJ2-7; D may be TRBD1 or TRBD2 (5 bases each). Trimming shortened V by 8 bases and J by 5 bases, and 27 bases separated the two germline ends. Germline CDR1 and CDR2: KGHDR and SFDVKD. CDR3 length equals 17 residues. The CDR3 here is CATKSLELGDGRDEQYF. The CDR3 coding sequence is TGTGCCACCAAGTCCCTGGAATTGGGGGATGGTCGGGACGAGCAGTACTTC.

This clonotype occurred many times. The rearrangement uses TRBV5-6 and TRBJ1-1, with 8 bases lining up with TRBD1. This CDR3 comprises 16 residues. Germline-derived CDR1 and CDR2 are SGHDT and YYEEEE. J was trimmed by 0 bases and V by 4 bases; bases with no gene match: 8. For the CDR3, the DNA is TGTGCCAGCAGCCTGACAGGGGACATGATGAACACTGAAGCTTTCTTT. Its protein product is CASSLTGDMMNTEAFF.

This clonotype has at least ten counts. The V gene is TRBV3-1, the J gene TRBJ2-1; 7 bases map to TRBD2. V was pared by 4 bases and J by 9 bases, with 15 bases of the junction left unmatched. The CDR3 loop spans 16 amino acids. Germline V CDR1 and CDR2: LGHDT, YNNKEL (reference sequence). Here the CDR3 reads CASSPFAGAVGGEQFF. The CDR3 DNA follows: TGTGCCAGCAGCCCCTTCGCGGGAGCGGTAGGCGGTGAGCAGTTCTTC.

This clonotype has ten or more counts. The chain joins TRBV20-1 to TRBJ2-1, with TRBD2 identical over 8 bases. The CDR3 has 14 amino acids. V gave up 3 bases and J gave up 4 bases; unmatched junction bases: 5. Per germline, CDR1 DFQATT and CDR2 SNEGSKA (reference sequence). The CDR3 here is CSARVAGLYNEQFF. For the CDR3, the DNA is TGCAGTGCTAGGGTAGCGGGACTATACAATGAGCAGTTCTTC.

V and J are TRBV4-1 and TRBJ2-3; 10 bases fit TRBD2. Losses at the gene ends were 4 bases for V and 10 bases for J; bases not matched to a gene: 5. The germline CDR1 and CDR2 sequences are MGHRA and YSYEKL. CDR3 size: 13 residues. The CDR3 is CASSPTTSGPQYF. CDR3 nucleotides: TGCGCCAGCAGCCCCACGACTAGCGGGCCGCAGTATTTT.

This clonotype was seen a few times. The V call is TRBV7-6, the J call TRBJ2-7; TRBD1 is a possible D gene (6 bases). Trimming left V 0 bases short and J 3 bases short, with 9 bases between. The CDR3 length is 14 residues. CDR1 and CDR2 (germline): SGHVS, FNYEAQ. The CDR3, as DNA: TGTGCCAGCAGCTTAGCCCCGACAGGCTACGAGCAGTACTTC. This codes for CASSLAPTGYEQYF.

There are many counts of this clonotype. V and J are TRBV7-9 and TRBJ1-1, with D hard to call. Germline V lookup: CDR1 SEHNR, CDR2 FQNEAQ (reference sequence). This CDR3 contains 15 residues. V was cut by 2 bases and J by 2 bases, with 12 bases left in between. As DNA, the CDR3 is TGTGCCAGCAGCTTAATCCGGGGAATAAACACTGAAGCTTTCTTT. Protein product: CASSLIRGINTEAFF.

J is TRBJ2-1 and V is TRBV25-1; the D gene is possibly TRBD2 (6 bases). Germline lookup yields CDR1 MGHDK and CDR2 SYGVNS. The V and J ends lost 2 bases and 5 bases respectively, with 13 bases between them. The CDR3 runs to 15 residues. The CDR3 DNA follows: TGTGCCAGCAGTGAAGGAAGGCTAGCGCACAATGAGCAGTTCTTC. This codes for CASSEGRLAHNEQFF.